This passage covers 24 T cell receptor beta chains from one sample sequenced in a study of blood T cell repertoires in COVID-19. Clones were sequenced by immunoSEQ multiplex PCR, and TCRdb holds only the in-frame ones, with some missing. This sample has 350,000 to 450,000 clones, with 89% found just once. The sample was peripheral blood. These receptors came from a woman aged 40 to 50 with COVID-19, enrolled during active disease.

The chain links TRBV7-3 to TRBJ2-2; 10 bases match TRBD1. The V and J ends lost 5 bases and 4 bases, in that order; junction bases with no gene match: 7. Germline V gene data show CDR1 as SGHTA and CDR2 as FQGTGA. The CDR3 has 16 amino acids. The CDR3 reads CASSPDRTGGTGELFF. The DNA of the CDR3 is TGTGCCAGCAGCCCAGACCGGACAGGGGGCACCGGGGAGCTGTTTTTT.

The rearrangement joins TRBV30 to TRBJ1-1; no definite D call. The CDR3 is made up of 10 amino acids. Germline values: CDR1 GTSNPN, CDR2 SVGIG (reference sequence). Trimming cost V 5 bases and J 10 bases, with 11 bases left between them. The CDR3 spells CAWARPRAFF. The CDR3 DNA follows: TGTGCCTGGGCGAGGCCTAGAGCTTTCTTT.

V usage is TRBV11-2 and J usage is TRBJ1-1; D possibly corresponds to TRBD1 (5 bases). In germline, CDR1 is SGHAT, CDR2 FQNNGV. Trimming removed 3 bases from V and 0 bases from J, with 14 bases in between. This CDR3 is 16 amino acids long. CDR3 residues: CASSFAGRTMNTEAFF. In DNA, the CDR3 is TGTGCCAGCAGCTTTGCGGGACGGACAATGAACACTGAAGCTTTCTTT.

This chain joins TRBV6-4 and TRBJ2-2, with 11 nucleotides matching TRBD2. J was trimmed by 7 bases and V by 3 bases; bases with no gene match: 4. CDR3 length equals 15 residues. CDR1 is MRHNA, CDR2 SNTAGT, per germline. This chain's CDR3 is CASSELAGVLGELFF. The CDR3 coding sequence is TGTGCCAGCAGTGAACTAGCGGGAGTTCTCGGGGAGCTGTTTTTT.

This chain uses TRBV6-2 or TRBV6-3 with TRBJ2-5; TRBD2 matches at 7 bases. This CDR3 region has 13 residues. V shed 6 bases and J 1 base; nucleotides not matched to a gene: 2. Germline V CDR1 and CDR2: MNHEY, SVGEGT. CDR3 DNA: TGTGCCAGCAGCTGGACTAGCCAAGAGACCCAGTACTTC. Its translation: CASSWTSQETQYF.

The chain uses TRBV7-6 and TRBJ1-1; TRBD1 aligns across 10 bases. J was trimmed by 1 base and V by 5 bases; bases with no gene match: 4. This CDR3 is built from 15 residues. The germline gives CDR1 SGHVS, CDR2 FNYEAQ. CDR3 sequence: CASSRDRGPNTEAFF. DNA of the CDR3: TGTGCCAGCAGCCGAGACAGGGGGCCGAACACTGAAGCTTTCTTT.

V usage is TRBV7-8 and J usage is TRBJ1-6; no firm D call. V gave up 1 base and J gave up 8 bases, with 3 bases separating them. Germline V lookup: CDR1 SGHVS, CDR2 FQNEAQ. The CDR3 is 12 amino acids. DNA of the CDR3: TGTGCCAGCAGCTTAGTAGATTCACCCCTCCACTTT. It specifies CASSLVDSPLHF.

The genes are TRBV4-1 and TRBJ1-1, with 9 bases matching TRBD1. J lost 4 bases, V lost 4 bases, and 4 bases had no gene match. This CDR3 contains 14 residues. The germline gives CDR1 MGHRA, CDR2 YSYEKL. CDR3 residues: CASSRLTGGTEAFF. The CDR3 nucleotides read TGCGCCAGCAGCCGATTGACAGGGGGCACTGAAGCTTTCTTT.

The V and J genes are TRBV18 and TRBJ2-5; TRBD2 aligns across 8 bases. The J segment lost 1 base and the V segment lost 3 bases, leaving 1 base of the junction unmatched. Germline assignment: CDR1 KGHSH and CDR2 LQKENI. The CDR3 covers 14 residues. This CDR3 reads CASSPSGTQETQYF. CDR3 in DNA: TGTGCCAGCTCACCTAGCGGGACCCAAGAGACCCAGTACTTC.

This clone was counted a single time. The CDR3 here is CASSLYQGGQPQHF. CDR3 nucleotide sequence: TGTGCCAGCAGTTTATACCAGGGAGGGCAGCCCCAGCATTTT. The chain employs TRBV28 and TRBJ1-5, with D possibly TRBD1 on 5 matching bases. The CDR3 extends over 14 amino acids. V dropped 1 base and J dropped 7 bases, with 11 bases sitting between them. Germline loops: CDR1 MDHEN, CDR2 SYDVKM. Supplemented by reference TRBV28 and TRBJ1-5, the full variable domain reads DVKVTQSSRYLVKRTGEKVFLECVQDMDHENMFWYRQDPGLGLRLIYFSYDVKMKEKGDIPEGYSVSREKKERFSLILESASTNQTSMYLCASSLYQGGQPQHFGDGTRLSIL.

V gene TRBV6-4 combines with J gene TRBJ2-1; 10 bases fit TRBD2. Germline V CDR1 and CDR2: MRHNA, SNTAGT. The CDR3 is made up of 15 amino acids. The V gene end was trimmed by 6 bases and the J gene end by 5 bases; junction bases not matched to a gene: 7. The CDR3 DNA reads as TGTGCCAGCAGGGCCGGGACTAGCGACAACAATGAGCAGTTCTTC. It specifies CASRAGTSDNNEQFF.

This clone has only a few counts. CDR3 region: CASSLASSSGNTIYF. In nucleotides, the CDR3 is TGTGCCAGCAGCTTGGCATCTAGCTCTGGAAACACCATATATTTT. The V and J genes are TRBV7-9 and TRBJ1-3; D not resolved. The germline V and J ends were trimmed by 3 bases and 0 bases, with 9 bases remaining between them. Germline assignment: CDR1 SEHNR and CDR2 FQNEAQ (reference sequence). CDR3 size: 15 residues.

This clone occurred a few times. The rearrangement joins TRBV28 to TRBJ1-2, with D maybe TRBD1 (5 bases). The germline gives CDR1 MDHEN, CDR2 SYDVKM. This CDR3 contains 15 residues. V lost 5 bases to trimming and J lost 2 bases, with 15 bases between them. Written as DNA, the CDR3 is TGTGCCAGCAGTCCGCACGAATCAGGGAACTATGGCTACACCTTC. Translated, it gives CASSPHESGNYGYTF.

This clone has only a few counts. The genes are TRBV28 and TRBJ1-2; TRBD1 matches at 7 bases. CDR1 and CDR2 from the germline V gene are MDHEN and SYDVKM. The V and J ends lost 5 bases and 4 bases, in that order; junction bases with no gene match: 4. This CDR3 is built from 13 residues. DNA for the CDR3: TGTGCCAGCAGTGCGGGACAGTTCTATGGCTACACCTTC. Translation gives CASSAGQFYGYTF.

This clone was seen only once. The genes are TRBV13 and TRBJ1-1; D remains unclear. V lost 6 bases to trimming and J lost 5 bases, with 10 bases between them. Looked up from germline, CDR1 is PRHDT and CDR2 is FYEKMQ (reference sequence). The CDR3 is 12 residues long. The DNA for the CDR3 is TGTGCCAGCAGTCGCAGGAGGACTGAAGCTTTCTTT. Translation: CASSRRRTEAFF.

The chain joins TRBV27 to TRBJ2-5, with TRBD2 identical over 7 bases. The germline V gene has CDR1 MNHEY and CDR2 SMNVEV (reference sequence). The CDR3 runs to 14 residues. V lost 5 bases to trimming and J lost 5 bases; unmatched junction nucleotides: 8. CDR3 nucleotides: TGTGCCAGCAGTGCGAGCGGGGAGTGGGAGACCCAGTACTTC. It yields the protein CASSASGEWETQYF.

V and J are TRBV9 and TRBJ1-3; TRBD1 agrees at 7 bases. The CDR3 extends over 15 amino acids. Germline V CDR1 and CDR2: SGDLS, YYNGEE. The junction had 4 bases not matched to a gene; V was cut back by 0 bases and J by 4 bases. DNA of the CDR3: TGTGCCAGCAGCGTAGCACAGGGGTTAGGAAACACCATATATTTT. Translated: CASSVAQGLGNTIYF.

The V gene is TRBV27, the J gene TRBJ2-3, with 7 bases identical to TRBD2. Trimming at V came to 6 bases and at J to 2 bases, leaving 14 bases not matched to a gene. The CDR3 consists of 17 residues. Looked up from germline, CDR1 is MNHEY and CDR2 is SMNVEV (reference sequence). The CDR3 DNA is TGTGCCAGCAGCACACTCCTGGCGGGGGATAACACAGATACGCAGTATTTT. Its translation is CASSTLLAGDNTDTQYF.

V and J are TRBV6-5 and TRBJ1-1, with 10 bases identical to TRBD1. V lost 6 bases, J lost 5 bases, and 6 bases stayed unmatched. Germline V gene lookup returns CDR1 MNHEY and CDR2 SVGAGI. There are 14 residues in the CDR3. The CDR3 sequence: CASRPDRGGTEAFF. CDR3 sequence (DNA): TGTGCCAGCAGACCGGACAGGGGGGGAACTGAAGCTTTCTTT.

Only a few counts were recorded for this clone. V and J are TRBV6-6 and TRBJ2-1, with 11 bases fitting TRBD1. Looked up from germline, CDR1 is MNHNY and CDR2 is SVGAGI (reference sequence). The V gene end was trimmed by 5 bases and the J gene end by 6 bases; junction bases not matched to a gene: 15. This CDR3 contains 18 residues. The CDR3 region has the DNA TGTGCCAGCAGTCGGGGACAGGGGGGACTTTACTCCCCCAATGAGCAGTTCTTC. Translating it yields CASSRGQGGLYSPNEQFF.

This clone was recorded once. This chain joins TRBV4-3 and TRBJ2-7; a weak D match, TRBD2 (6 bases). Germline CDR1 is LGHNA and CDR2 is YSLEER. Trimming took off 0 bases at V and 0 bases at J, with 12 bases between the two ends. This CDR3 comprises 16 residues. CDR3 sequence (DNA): TGCGCCAGCAGCCAAGAAAGGGCCGGGAGCTCCTACGAGCAGTACTTC. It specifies CASSQERAGSSYEQYF.

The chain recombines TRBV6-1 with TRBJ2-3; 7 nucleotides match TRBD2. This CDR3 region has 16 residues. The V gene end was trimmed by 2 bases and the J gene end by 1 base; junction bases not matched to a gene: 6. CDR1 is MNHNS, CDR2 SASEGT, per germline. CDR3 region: CASSETLALGTDTQYF. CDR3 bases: TGTGCCAGCAGTGAAACACTAGCGCTCGGCACAGATACGCAGTATTTT.

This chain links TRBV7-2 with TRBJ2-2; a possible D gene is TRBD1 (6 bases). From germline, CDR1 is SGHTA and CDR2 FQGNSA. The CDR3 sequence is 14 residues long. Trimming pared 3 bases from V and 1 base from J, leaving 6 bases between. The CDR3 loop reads CASSLGQNTGELFF. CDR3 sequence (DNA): TGTGCCAGCAGCTTGGGACAGAACACCGGGGAGCTGTTTTTT.

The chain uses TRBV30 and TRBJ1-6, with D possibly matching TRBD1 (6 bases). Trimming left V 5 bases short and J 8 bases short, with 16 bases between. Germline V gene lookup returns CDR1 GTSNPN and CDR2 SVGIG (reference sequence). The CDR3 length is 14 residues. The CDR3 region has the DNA TGTGCCTGGGGACTATGGGGGGGCGATTCACCCCTCCACTTT. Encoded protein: CAWGLWGGDSPLHF. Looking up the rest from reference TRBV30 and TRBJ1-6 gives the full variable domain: SQTIHQWPATLVQPVGSPLSLECTVEGTSNPNLYWYRQAAGRGLQLLFYSVGIGQISSEVPQNLSASRPQDRQFILSSKKLLLSDSGFYLCAWGLWGGDSPLHFGNGTRLTVT.